The table lists the clone carrying this T cell receptor beta chain with many counts. This sample stems from a study of T cells in Graves' hyperthyroidism and ophthalmopathy. Study-level background: Peripheral blood was collected at initial diagnosis, before any treatment.

Uncontrolled infections, other autoimmune diseases, pregnancy or lactation led to exclusion of patients. Fresh 10 ml peripheral blood yielded PBMCs. Regions amplified from RNA transcripts were the TCR beta CDR3 regions. The primer set for the first-round RT-PCR of the TCR CDR3 was HTBI. In TCRdb, the multiplex PCR reads were re-called with MiXCR into one record per CDR3 protein. The repertoire consists of approximately 400,000 distinct CDR3 sequences, with approximately 18% occurring once and the leading ten covering 35% to 45%. The V gene lost 3 bases and the J gene lost 4 bases, with 19 bases spanning the gap. Germline V gives CDR1 SGHRS, CDR2 YFSETQ. CDR3 size: 16 residues.

The J gene is TRBJ1-2, the V gene TRBV5-1; tentative D call: TRBD1 (5 bases). The source of this sequence is a man aged 18 to 30 with Graves' ophthalmopathy. The sequenced sample was blood. The CDR3 spells CASSSDGAVRIYGYTF. The CDR3 nucleotides read TGCGCCAGCAGCTCGGACGGGGCGGTGCGGATCTATGGCTACACCTTC.